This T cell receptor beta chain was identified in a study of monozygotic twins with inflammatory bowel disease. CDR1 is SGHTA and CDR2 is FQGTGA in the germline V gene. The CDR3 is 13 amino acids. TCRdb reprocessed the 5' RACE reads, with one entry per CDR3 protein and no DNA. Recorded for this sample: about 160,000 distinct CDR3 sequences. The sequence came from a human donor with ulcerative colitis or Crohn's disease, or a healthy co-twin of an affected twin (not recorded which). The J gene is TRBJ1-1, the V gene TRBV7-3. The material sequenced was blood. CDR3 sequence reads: CASSLTRNTEAFF.